This T cell receptor beta chain was found in a study of vaccination and CD4 T cells after COVID-19. Across the whole study: Two Hispanic individuals were among six male and four female convalescent patients.

This clonotype came up once. What it binds is unknown. As to treatment: approximately 9-day PBMC culture with coronavirus spike peptide pools or control peptides (ViraFEST assay). Once obtained from cultured CD4+ T cells, the DNA was sequenced using the Oncomine TCR Beta short-read assay. TCRdb ran MiXCR on the PCR reads and lists one entry per CDR3 protein. The sample lists some 12,000 distinct CDR3 sequences, 55% to 60% occurring once. The trim removed 8 bases at V and 6 bases at J, leaving 7 bases unmatched. The CDR3 has 13 amino acids. Looked up from germline, CDR1 is LNHDA and CDR2 is SQIVND (reference sequence).

The source of this sequence is a human donor who had recovered from COVID-19. This sequence joins TRBV19 and TRBJ1-2, with 9 bases lining up with TRBD1. Source material: CD4+ T cells from blood, cultured in vitro. The CDR3 region is CASLGQGFNGYTF. The CDR3 DNA reads TGTGCCAGTTTGGGACAGGGCTTTAATGGCTACACCTTC.